Here is one T cell receptor (beta chain) with its context. Its antigen is undetermined. Trimming took 4 bases from V and 7 from J, leaving 17 bases between them. This CDR3 has 14 residues. Germline CDR1 and CDR2: SGHRS and YFSETQ. This sample stems from a study of cytomegalovirus exposure and HLA in healthy donors. A multiplex PCR was run with 60 Vbeta primers and 13 Jbeta primers. Measured with immunoSEQ multiplex PCR; TCRdb has only the in-frame clones, and not every one. The data contain 130,000 or so clones, around 74% of them singletons. Study results and limitations: It was approximately 160 TCR beta chains that were listed as cytomegalovirus-associated.

The chain employs TRBV5-1 and TRBJ1-1; D is perhaps TRBD1 (6 bases). This TCR derives from a man aged 18 to 30 in good health and CMV-seropositive. Material for sequencing was PBMCs. The CDR3 protein is CASSPGALGDEAFF. The CDR3, as DNA: TGCGCCAGCAGCCCAGGGGCGCTAGGGGATGAAGCTTTCTTT.